The source of this T cell receptor (beta chain) is a study of T cell repertoires in cytomegalovirus infection. The wider study: Recently identified HLA-C-restricted and well-studied HLA-B-restricted CMV epitopes were used.

Study-level results: The ex vivo response was dominated by HLA-C-restricted CMV-specific TCR beta clonotypes.

Comment on this clonotype: The antigen remains unidentified.

From germline, CDR1 is SGHTA and CDR2 FQGNSA. The ends were cut back, 2 bases at V and 0 bases at J, with 13 bases in the middle. This CDR3 has 16 residues. TCRdb ran MiXCR on the reads and lists one entry per CDR3 protein. The sample records hundreds of thousands of distinct CDR3 sequences, around 35% being singletons. The TCR originated in a human donor in good health (CMV status not recorded). Some clones in this sample may be carry-over from other donors' samples. The chain employs TRBV7-2 and TRBJ1-1; a weak D match, TRBD1 (5 bases). The sample was cultured PBMCs, taken from culture after CMV antigen stimulation. The chain's CDR3 is CASSLRAGFMNTEAFF. The CDR3 DNA is TGTGCCAGCAGCTTACGGGCAGGGTTTATGAACACTGAAGCTTTCTTT. Filled out from reference TRBV7-2 and TRBJ1-1, the complete variable domain reads GAGVSQSPSNKVTEKGKDVELRCDPISGHTALYWYRQSLGQGLEFLIYFQGNSAPDKSGLPSDRFSAERTGGSVSTLTIQRTQQEDSAVYLCASSLRAGFMNTEAFFGQGTRLTVV.